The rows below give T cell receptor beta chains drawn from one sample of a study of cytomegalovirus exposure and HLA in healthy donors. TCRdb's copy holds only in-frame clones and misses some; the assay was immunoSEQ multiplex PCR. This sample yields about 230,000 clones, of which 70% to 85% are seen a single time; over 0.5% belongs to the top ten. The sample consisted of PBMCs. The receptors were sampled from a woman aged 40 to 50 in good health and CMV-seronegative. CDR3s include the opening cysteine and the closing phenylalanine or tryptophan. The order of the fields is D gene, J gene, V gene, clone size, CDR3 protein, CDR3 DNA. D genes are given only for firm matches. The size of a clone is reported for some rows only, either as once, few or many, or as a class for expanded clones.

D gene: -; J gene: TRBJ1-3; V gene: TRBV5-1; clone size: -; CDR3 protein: CASSEGWSSGNTIYF; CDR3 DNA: TGCGCCAGCAGCGAGGGTTGGAGCTCTGGAAACACCATATATTTT
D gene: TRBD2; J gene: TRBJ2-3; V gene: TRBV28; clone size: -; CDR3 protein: CASSLIPVGGGAGTDTQYF; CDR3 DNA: TGTGCCAGCAGTCTCATACCAGTGGGCGGGGGGGCTGGTACAGATACGCAGTATTTT
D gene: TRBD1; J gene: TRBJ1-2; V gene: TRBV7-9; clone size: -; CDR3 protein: CASSLAGQGLGYTF; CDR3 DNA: TGTGCCAGCAGCTTAGCGGGACAGGGGCTTGGCTACACCTTC
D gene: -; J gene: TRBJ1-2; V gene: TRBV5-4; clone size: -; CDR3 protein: CASSLPTGAWGYTF; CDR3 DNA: TGTGCCAGCAGCTTACCGACAGGCGCCTGGGGCTACACCTTC
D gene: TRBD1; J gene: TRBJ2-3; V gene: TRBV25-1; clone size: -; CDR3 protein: CASSSGGARDTQYF; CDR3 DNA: TGTGCCAGCAGCTCAGGGGGCGCAAGAGATACGCAGTATTTT
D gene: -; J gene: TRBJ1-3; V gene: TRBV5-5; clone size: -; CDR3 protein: CASNWRGQSSGNTIYF; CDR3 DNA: TGTGCCAGCAACTGGAGAGGGCAGAGCTCTGGAAACACCATATATTTT
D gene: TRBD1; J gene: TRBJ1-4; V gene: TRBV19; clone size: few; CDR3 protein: CASSITGAKLFF; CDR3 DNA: TGTGCCAGTAGCATAACAGGGGCAAAACTGTTTTTT
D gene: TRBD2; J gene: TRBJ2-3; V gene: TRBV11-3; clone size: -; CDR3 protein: CASSSSPTSGNTDTQYF; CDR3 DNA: TGTGCCAGCAGTTCCTCCCCGACTAGCGGAAACACAGATACGCAGTATTTT
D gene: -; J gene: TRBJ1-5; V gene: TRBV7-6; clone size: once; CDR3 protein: CASSLAAGPDQPQHF; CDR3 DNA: TGTGCCAGCAGCTTAGCTGCAGGGCCGGATCAGCCCCAGCATTTT
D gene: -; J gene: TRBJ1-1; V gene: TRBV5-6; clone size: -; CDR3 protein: CASSLGVGVTEAFF; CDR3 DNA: TGTGCCAGCAGCTTAGGGGTAGGGGTAACTGAAGCTTTCTTT
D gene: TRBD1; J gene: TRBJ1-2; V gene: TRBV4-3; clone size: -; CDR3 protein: CASSQEDRGNYGYTF; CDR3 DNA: TGCGCCAGCAGCCAAGAGGACAGGGGTAACTATGGCTACACCTTC
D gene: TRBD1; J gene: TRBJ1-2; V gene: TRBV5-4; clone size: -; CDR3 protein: CASSSVQGARQAVGYTF; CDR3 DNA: TGTGCCAGCAGCTCCGTCCAGGGGGCGCGGCAGGCGGTCGGCTACACCTTC
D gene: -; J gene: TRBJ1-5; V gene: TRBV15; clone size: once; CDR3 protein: CATSRVGANQPQHF; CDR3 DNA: TGTGCCACCAGCAGAGTGGGGGCAAATCAGCCCCAGCATTTT
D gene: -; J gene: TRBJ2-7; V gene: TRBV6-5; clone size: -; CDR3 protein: CASSDRFGDEQYF; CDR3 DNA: TGTGCCAGCAGCGACAGGTTCGGAGACGAGCAGTACTTC
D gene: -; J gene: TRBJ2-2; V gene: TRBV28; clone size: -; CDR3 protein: CASSLTGNTGELFF; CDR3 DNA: TGTGCCAGCAGTTTAACAGGGAACACCGGGGAGCTGTTTTTT
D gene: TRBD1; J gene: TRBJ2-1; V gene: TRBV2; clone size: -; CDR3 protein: CASSGTGSYNEQFF; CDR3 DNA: TGTGCCAGCAGTGGGACAGGGAGCTACAATGAGCAGTTCTTC